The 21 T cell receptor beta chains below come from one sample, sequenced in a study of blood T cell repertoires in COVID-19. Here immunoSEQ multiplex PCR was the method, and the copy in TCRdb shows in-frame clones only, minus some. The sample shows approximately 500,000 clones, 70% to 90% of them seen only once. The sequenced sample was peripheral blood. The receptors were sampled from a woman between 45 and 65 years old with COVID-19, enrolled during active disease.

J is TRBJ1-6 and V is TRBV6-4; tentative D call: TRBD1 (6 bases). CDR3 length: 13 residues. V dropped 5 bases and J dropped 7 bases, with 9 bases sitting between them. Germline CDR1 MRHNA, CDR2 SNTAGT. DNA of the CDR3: TGTGCCAGCAGTTACAGGGAGAATTCACCCCTCCACTTT. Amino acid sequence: CASSYRENSPLHF.

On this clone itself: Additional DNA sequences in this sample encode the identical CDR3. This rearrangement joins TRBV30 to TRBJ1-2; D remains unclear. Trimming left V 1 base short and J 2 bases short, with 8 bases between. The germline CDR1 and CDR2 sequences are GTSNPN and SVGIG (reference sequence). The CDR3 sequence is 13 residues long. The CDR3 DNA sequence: TGTGCCTGGAGTGGGGGAGCCAACTATGGCTACACCTTC. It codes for CAWSGGANYGYTF.

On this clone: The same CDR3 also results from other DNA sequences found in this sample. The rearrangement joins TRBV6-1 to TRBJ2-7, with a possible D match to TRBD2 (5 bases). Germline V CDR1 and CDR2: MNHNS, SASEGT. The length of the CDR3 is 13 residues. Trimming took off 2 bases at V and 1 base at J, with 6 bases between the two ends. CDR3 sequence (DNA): TGTGCCAGCAGTGAAACGGGATCCTACGAGCAGTACTTC. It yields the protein CASSETGSYEQYF.

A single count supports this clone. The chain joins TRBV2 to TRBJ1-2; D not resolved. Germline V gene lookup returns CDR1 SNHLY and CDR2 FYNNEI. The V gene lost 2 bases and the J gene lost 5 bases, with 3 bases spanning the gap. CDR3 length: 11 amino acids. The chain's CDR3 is CASSELYGYTF. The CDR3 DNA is TGTGCCAGCAGTGAACTGTATGGCTACACCTTC.

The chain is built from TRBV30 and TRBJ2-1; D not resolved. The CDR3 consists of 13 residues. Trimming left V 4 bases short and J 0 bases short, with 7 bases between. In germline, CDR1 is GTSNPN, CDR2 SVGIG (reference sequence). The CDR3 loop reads CAWMAGSYNEQFF. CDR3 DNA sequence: TGTGCCTGGATGGCAGGCTCCTACAATGAGCAGTTCTTC.

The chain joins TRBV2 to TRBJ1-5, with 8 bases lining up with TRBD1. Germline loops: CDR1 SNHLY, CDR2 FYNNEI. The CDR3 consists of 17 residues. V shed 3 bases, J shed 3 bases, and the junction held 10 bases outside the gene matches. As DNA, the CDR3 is TGTGCCAGCAGTGATCGGACAGGGACCGGGTCCAATCAGCCCCAGCATTTT. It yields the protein CASSDRTGTGSNQPQHF. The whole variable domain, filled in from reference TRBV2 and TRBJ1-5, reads EPEVTQTPSHQVTQMGQEVILRCVPISNHLYFYWYRQILGQKVEFLVSFYNNEISEKSEIFDDQFSVERPDGSNFTLKIRSTKLEDSAMYFCASSDRTGTGSNQPQHFGDGTRLSIL.

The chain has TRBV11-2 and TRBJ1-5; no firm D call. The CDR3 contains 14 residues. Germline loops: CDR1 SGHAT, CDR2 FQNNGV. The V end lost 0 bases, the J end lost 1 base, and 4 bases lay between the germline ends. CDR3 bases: TGTGCCAGCAGCTTAGAAGCCAGCAATCAGCCCCAGCATTTT. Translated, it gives CASSLEASNQPQHF. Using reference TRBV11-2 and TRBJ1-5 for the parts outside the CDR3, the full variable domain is EAGVAQSPRYKIIEKRQSVAFWCNPISGHATLYWYQQILGQGPKLLIQFQNNGVVDDSQLPKDRFSAERLKGVDSTLKIQPAKLEDSAVYLCASSLEASNQPQHFGDGTRLSIL.

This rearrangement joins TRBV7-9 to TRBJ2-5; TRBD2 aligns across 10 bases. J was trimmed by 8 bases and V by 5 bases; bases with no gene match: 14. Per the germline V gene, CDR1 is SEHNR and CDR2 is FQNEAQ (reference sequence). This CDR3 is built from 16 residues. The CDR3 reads CASSPIGLAVLRTQYF. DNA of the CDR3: TGTGCCAGCAGCCCAATTGGACTAGCGGTTTTGCGAACCCAGTACTTC.

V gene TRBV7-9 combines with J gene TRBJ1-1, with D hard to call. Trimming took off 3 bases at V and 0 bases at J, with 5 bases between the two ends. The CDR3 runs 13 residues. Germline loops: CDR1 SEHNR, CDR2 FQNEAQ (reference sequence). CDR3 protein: CASSFTMNTEAFF. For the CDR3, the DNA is TGTGCCAGCAGCTTCACAATGAACACTGAAGCTTTCTTT.

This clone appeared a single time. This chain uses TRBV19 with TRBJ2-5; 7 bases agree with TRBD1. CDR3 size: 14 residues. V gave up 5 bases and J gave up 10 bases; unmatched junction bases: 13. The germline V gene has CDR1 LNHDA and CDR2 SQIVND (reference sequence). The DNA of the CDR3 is TGTGCCAGTAGTGCCCTAGACAGGGAACGGGACCAGTACTTC. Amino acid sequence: CASSALDRERDQYF. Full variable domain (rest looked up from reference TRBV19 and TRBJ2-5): DGGITQSPKYLFRKEGQNVTLSCEQNLNHDAMYWYRQDPGQGLRLIYYSQIVNDFQKGDIAEGYSVSREKKESFPLTVTSAQKNPTAFYLCASSALDRERDQYFGPGTRLLVL.

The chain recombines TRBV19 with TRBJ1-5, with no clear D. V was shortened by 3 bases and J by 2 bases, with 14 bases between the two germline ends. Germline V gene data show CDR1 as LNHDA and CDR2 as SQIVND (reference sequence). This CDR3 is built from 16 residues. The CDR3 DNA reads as TGTGCCAGTAGTATTCACGCGGGCGAGGGCAATCAGCCCCAGCATTTT. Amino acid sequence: CASSIHAGEGNQPQHF. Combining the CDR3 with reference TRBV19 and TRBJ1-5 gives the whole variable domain DGGITQSPKYLFRKEGQNVTLSCEQNLNHDAMYWYRQDPGQGLRLIYYSQIVNDFQKGDIAEGYSVSREKKESFPLTVTSAQKNPTAFYLCASSIHAGEGNQPQHFGDGTRLSIL.

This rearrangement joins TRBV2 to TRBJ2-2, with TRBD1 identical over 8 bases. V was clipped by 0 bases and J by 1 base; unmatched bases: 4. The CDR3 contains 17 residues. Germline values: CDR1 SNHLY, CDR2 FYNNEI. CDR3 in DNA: TGTGCCAGCAGTGAAGCGTGGGGGACAGGGAACACCGGGGAGCTGTTTTTT. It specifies CASSEAWGTGNTGELFF.

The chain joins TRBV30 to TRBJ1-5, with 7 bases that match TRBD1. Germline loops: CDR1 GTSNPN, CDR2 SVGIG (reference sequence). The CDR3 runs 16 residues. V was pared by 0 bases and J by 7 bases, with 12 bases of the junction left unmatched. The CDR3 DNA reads TGTGCCTGGAGTGTACAGGGGCCCCCGGGGGACCAGCCCCAGCATTTT. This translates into CAWSVQGPPGDQPQHF.

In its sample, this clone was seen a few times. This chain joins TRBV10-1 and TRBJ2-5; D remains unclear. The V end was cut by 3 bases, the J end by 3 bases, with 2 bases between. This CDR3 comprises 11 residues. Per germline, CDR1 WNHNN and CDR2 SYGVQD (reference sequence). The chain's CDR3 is CASSDKETQYF. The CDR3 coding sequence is TGCGCCAGCAGTGATAAAGAGACCCAGTACTTC.

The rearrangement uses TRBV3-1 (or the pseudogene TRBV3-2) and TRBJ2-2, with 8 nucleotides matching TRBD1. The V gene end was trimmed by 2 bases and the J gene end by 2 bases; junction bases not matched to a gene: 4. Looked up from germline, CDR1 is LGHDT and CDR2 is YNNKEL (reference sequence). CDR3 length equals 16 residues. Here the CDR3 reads CASSQWGTGNTGELFF. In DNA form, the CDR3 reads TGTGCCAGCAGCCAATGGGGGACAGGCAACACCGGGGAGCTGTTTTTT.

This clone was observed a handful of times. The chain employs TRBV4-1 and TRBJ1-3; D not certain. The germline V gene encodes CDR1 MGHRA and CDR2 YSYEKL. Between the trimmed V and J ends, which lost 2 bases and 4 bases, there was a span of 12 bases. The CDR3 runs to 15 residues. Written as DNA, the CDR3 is TGCGCCAGCAGCCAATTATCCTCGGTCGGAAACACCATATATTTT. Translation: CASSQLSSVGNTIYF.

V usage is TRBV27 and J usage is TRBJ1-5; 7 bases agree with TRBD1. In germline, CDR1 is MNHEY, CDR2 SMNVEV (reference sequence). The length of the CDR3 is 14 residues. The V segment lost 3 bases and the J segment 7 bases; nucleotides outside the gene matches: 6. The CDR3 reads CASSFHRGGQPQHF. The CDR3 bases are TGTGCCAGCAGTTTTCACAGGGGTGGACAGCCCCAGCATTTT.

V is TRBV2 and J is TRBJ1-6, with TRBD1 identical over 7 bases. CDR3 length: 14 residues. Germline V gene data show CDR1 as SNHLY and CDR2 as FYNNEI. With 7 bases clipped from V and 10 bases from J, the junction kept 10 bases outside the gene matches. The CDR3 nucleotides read TGTGCCAGCATTACCGGGACAGATAGCTCACCCCTCCACTTT. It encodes CASITGTDSSPLHF.

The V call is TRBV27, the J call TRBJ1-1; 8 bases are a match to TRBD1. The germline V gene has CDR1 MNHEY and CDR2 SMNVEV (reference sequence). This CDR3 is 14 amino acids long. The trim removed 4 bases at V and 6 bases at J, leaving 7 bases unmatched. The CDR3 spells CASSSRQGWPEAFF. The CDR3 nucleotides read TGTGCCAGCAGTTCTAGACAGGGGTGGCCTGAAGCTTTCTTT.

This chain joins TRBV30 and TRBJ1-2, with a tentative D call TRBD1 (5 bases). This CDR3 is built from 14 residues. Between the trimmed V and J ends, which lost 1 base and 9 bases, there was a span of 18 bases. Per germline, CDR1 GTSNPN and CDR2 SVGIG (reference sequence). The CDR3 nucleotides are TGTGCCTGGAGTGCCGAGCGGGACCGCAGGAGCTACACCTTC. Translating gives CAWSAERDRRSYTF.

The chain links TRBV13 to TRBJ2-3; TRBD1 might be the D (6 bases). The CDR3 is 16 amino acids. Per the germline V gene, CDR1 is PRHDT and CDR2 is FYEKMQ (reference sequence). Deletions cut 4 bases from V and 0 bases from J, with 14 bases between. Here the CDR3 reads CASSSTPGVSTDTQYF. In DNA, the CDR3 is TGTGCCAGCAGCTCGACCCCAGGGGTTAGCACAGATACGCAGTATTTT.